The clone carrying this T cell receptor beta chain was picked up many times. Its antigen is still unknown. The data originate from a study of T-cell reconstitution after alpha-beta-depleted transplantation in children. Whole-study findings and limits: Newly produced T cells mostly provided counts and TCRbeta diversity after one year, as hyperexpanded clones declined. The origin of high day-60 TCRbeta diversity in some patients lay in surviving recipient T cells and thymic progenitors. Approximately two months post-transplant, alpha-beta T cells reportedly originated from several hundred expanded graft clones.

Using unique molecular identifiers, the investigators prepared the TCRbeta library. MiXCR, applied by TCRdb to the PCR reads, yields one record per CDR3 protein. This table holds approximately 520,000 distinct CDR3 sequences, 10% to 12% found once. This CDR3 is 14 amino acids long. Trimming shortened V by 6 bases and J by 10 bases, and 19 bases separated the two germline ends. CDR1 MDHEN and CDR2 SYDVKM come from the germline V gene. The source of this sequence is a female patient between 2 and 10 years old who had a stem cell transplant for aplastic anemia, so the T cells may come from the graft donor. The starting material was PBMCs, mostly from graft donor cells, obtained 180 days after TCRalphabeta/CD19-depleted stem cell transplant. The chain uses TRBV28 and TRBJ2-1; no clear D gene. CDR3 in amino acids: CASSLPRTVEEQFF. In DNA form, the CDR3 reads TGTGCCAGCAGCCTACCTCGAACAGTGGAAGAGCAGTTCTTC.